This T cell receptor beta chain was sequenced for a study of shared clonotypes between healthy human individuals. Running of the assay took place at deep level. When replicate PCRs were run on unsorted PBMC, they used approximately 290 ng DNA, some 33,000 T cell genomes. Produced via immunoSEQ multiplex PCR; TCRdb's table is partial and in-frame only. Of fewer than 650,000 clones detected, about 82% appear once; the ten largest clones hold roughly 13%. Study-wide points: Genetic and exposure-history diversity was limited by the few donors.

Comments on this clone: The antigen is not known.

Sequencing was done on a sample of PBMCs. This clonotype originated in a woman between 40 and 55 years old in good health. Some clones in this sample may be carry-over from other donors' samples.

CDR3 in DNA: TGTGCCAGCAGCCAAGAGGTGGGAGTGGGTGGAAACGAGCAGTACTTC. Residues: CASSQEVGVGGNEQYF. The chain joins TRBV4-2 to TRBJ2-5; D might be TRBD2 (5 bases). With the DNA end fitting TRBJ2-7 better, the J assignment may be wrong. Germline lookup yields CDR1 LGHNA and CDR2 YNFKEQ. The CDR3 is 16 residues long.